Shown below are 10 T cell receptor beta chains from a single sample sequenced in a study of human T cells and chemical hapten exposure. Each CDR3 protein is one row after TCRdb ran MiXCR on the RACE reads. The sample holds 65,000 to 80,000 distinct CDR3 sequences; over 9% are singletons and the top ten take around 1.5%. Time point of the sample: patch test 1, 2 weeks after DPC sensitization. Described treatment: therapeutic diphenylcyclopropenone sensitization with weekly scalp DPC. This sample comprised whole blood, obtained in connection with sensitization to the hapten diphenylcyclopropenone (DPC). Source of these receptors: a woman aged 45-59 years with alopecia areata. Some clones in this sample may be carry-over from other donors' samples.

This clonotype was recorded only once. A read error is possible here, since a much larger clone lies one base away. V gene TRBV5-5 combines with J gene TRBJ2-1; TRBD1 matches 7 bases. CDR3 length: 15 residues. The V gene end was trimmed by 7 bases and the J gene end by 6 bases; junction bases not matched to a gene: 13. Germline values: CDR1 SGHKS, CDR2 YYEKEE (reference sequence). This CDR3 reads CASGQWDSPSNEQFF. The CDR3 nucleotides are TGTGCCAGCGGCCAATGGGACAGTCCCAGCAATGAGCAGTTCTTC.

This clonotype was recorded many times. The J gene is TRBJ2-7, the V gene TRBV11-2; the D gene is possibly TRBD1 (5 bases). Trimming removed 3 bases at V and 2 bases at J, with 11 bases between. There are 14 residues in the CDR3. Germline V gene data show CDR1 as SGHAT and CDR2 as FQNNGV. The CDR3 loop reads CASSFRTPPYEQYF. The CDR3 region has the DNA TGTGCCAGCAGCTTTCGGACACCCCCCTACGAGCAGTACTTC.

About this clonotype: This could be a read error, since a much larger clone is one nucleotide away. CDR3 nucleotide sequence: TGTGCCAGCAGCCTCGGGTTCGACCAGTACTTC. It is translated as CASSLGFDQYF. The chain is built from TRBV28 and TRBJ2-7; D remains unclear. CDR1 MDHEN and CDR2 SYDVKM come from the germline V gene. The germline V and J ends were trimmed by 6 bases and 10 bases, with 13 bases remaining between them. The CDR3 totals 11 residues.

The sample holds many counts of this clonotype. The rearrangement links TRBV27 to TRBJ2-7, with TRBD1 as a possible D gene (6 bases). V was shortened by 3 bases and J by 4 bases, with 13 bases between the two germline ends. The CDR3 is 14 amino acids. The germline V gene has CDR1 MNHEY and CDR2 SMNVEV (reference sequence). CDR3 in amino acids: CASSLQGKLYEQYF. In nucleotides, the CDR3 is TGTGCCAGCAGTTTGCAGGGGAAATTGTACGAGCAGTACTTC.

This clonotype appeared a few times. V is TRBV14 and J is TRBJ1-1, with D possibly matching TRBD1 (6 bases). CDR1 SGHDN and CDR2 FVKESK come from the germline V gene. The CDR3 sequence is 13 residues long. With 2 bases removed from V and 10 bases from J, the gap between germline ends came to 14 bases. This chain's CDR3 is CASSQYRVLGAFF. As DNA, the CDR3 is TGTGCCAGCAGCCAATACAGGGTTTTAGGAGCTTTCTTT.

This clonotype was picked up a small number of times. The rearrangement joins TRBV7-3 to TRBJ2-3; 8 nucleotides align to TRBD2. The CDR3 loop spans 16 amino acids. V was pared by 0 bases and J by 0 bases, with 2 bases of the junction left unmatched. CDR1 and CDR2 (germline): SGHTA, FQGTGA. The CDR3 DNA reads TGTGCCAGCAGCTTAACGTTAGCGGGGAGCACAGATACGCAGTATTTT. Its translation: CASSLTLAGSTDTQYF.

The chain employs TRBV5-1 and TRBJ2-2; 8 bases map to TRBD1. The germline gives CDR1 SGHRS, CDR2 YFSETQ. The ends lost 3 bases at V and 3 bases at J; junction bases unmatched: 7. The CDR3 length is 16 residues. The CDR3 region has the DNA TGCGCCAGCAGCTCCAGACAGGGGCGATACACCGGGGAGCTGTTTTTT. Translation gives CASSSRQGRYTGELFF. Full variable domain (missing parts from reference TRBV5-1 and TRBJ2-2): KAGVTQTPRYLIKTRGQQVTLSCSPISGHRSVSWYQQTPGQGLQFLFEYFSETQRNKGNFPGRFSGRQFSNSRSEMNVSTLELGDSALYLCASSSRQGRYTGELFFGEGSRLTVL.

The chain carries TRBV11-2 and TRBJ1-2; D not certain. The CDR3 is made up of 13 amino acids. The V end was cut by 2 bases, the J end by 3 bases, with 7 bases between. In germline, CDR1 is SGHAT, CDR2 FQNNGV. DNA of the CDR3: TGTGCCAGCAGCTTACTTTTGGACTATGGCTACACCTTC. Its protein product is CASSLLLDYGYTF.

The J gene is TRBJ2-3, the V gene TRBV3-1; 13 nucleotides line up with TRBD2. V was pared by 4 bases and J by 6 bases, with 10 bases of the junction left unmatched. The germline CDR1 and CDR2 sequences are LGHDT and YNNKEL (reference sequence). This CDR3 has 17 amino acids. CDR3 nucleotide sequence: TGTGCCAGCAGCCTGTATCGGACTAGCGGGAGAGAGGATACGCAGTATTTT. Protein sequence: CASSLYRTSGREDTQYF.

This clonotype was seen ten or more times. This chain links TRBV28 with TRBJ1-2; weak D call: TRBD1 (6 bases). This CDR3 spans 14 amino acids. The V end was cut by 4 bases, the J end by 4 bases, with 13 bases between. CDR1 and CDR2 (germline): MDHEN, SYDVKM. For the CDR3, the DNA is TGTGCCAGCAGTTCCCCATTGGACAGCTATGGCTACACCTTC. Its translation is CASSSPLDSYGYTF.